Below, 9 T cell receptor beta chains from the same sample are listed, as sequenced in a study of T-cell reconstitution after alpha-beta-depleted transplantation in children. During its preparation, the TCRbeta library received unique molecular identifiers. TCRdb called the PCR reads again in MiXCR, with one record for every CDR3 protein. The table includes around 700,000 distinct CDR3 sequences, around 13% detected once. The sample in question was PBMCs, obtained before TCRalphabeta/CD19-depleted stem cell transplant. The source of these receptors is a girl aged 2 to 10 with congenital amegakaryocytic thrombocytopenia, due to receive a stem cell transplant.

This clonotype was picked up many times. The J gene is TRBJ2-1, the V gene TRBV7-3, with unresolved D. This CDR3 is 14 amino acids long. Deletions cut 5 bases from V and 0 bases from J, with 8 bases between. CDR1 and CDR2 (germline): SGHTA, FQGTGA. DNA of the CDR3: TGTGCCAGCAGCCCTTATCCCTCCTACAATGAGCAGTTCTTC. Amino acid sequence: CASSPYPSYNEQFF.

This clonotype has only a few counts. The chain joins TRBV20-1 to TRBJ2-1; D may be TRBD1 or TRBD2 (5 bases each). The CDR3 length is 11 residues. Per the germline V gene, CDR1 is DFQATT and CDR2 is SNEGSKA (reference sequence). Trimming removed 5 bases from V and 12 bases from J, with 14 bases in between. In DNA, the CDR3 is TGCAGTGCTCGGGACCTGAGGGGGCAGTTCTTC. This translates into CSARDLRGQFF.

The chain uses TRBV7-9 and TRBJ2-3; 10 bases fit TRBD2. The germline gives CDR1 SEHNR, CDR2 FQNEAQ (reference sequence). With 7 bases clipped from V and 1 base from J, the junction kept 2 bases outside the gene matches. The CDR3 has 14 residues. CDR3 DNA: TGTGCCAGCATTCTAGCGGGGGGCACAGATACGCAGTATTTT. Translating it yields CASILAGGTDTQYF.

The chain has TRBV7-9 and TRBJ2-1; D is ambiguous. This CDR3 region has 15 residues. Germline-derived CDR1 and CDR2 are SEHNR and FQNEAQ (reference sequence). Trimming removed 1 base from V and 7 bases from J, with 14 bases in between. CDR3 bases: TGTGCCAGCAGCTTAGGATCCGTGGTAGTGAATGAGCAGTTCTTC. It specifies CASSLGSVVVNEQFF.

The gene calls are TRBV15 and TRBJ1-2; 9 bases are shared with TRBD1. From germline, CDR1 is LNHNV and CDR2 YYDKDF (reference sequence). The CDR3 is made up of 15 amino acids. The junction had 6 bases not matched to a gene; V was cut back by 5 bases and J by 2 bases. The CDR3 protein is CATSGGTGRNYGYTF. CDR3 DNA: TGTGCCACCAGCGGTGGGACAGGGCGGAACTATGGCTACACCTTC. The variable domain in full, with the rest retrieved from reference TRBV15 and TRBJ1-2, is DAMVIQNPRYQVTQFGKPVTLSCSQTLNHNVMYWYQQKSSQAPKLLFHYYDKDFNNEADTPDNFQSRRPNTSFCFLDIRSPGLGDTAMYLCATSGGTGRNYGYTFGSGTRLTVV.

This clonotype occurred a few times. The genes are TRBV6-6 and TRBJ1-2, with D possibly TRBD1 on 5 matching bases. The CDR3 consists of 13 residues. Germline V gene data show CDR1 as MNHNY and CDR2 as SVGAGI (reference sequence). V lost 2 bases and J lost 8, with 12 bases in between. CDR3 sequence (DNA): TGTGCCAGCAGTTACGGGTGGGGGGTCGGCTACACCTTC. Translated, it gives CASSYGWGVGYTF.

This chain links TRBV12-3 or TRBV12-4 with TRBJ1-1; the match to TRBD1 covers 9 bases. The junction had 7 bases not matched to a gene; V was cut back by 5 bases and J by 3 bases. The CDR3 has 15 residues. For the CDR3, the DNA is TGTGCCAGCAGTCCACTTACAGGGGGCCACACTGAAGCTTTCTTT. Translation: CASSPLTGGHTEAFF.

The sample holds a few counts of this clonotype. The chain combines TRBV14 with TRBJ2-7; 7 bases align to TRBD2. Germline V gene lookup returns CDR1 SGHDN and CDR2 FVKESK. Trimming took 1 base from V and 4 from J; bases not matched to a gene: 4. The CDR3 length is 14 residues. CDR3 nucleotide sequence: TGTGCCAGCAGCCAAGGCGGGAGTGAATACGAGCAGTACTTC. This encodes CASSQGGSEYEQYF.

This clonotype was detected many times. In DNA, the CDR3 is TGCGCCAGCAGTCGGAACTTAGAGAGAAACACCATATATTTT. Protein: CASSRNLERNTIYF. The rearrangement links TRBV5-1 to TRBJ1-3; D remains unclear. V lost 5 bases and J 5 bases, leaving 14 bases between the germline ends. This CDR3 comprises 14 residues. From germline, CDR1 is SGHRS and CDR2 YFSETQ.